One and the same sample provided the 29 T cell receptor beta chains below, sequenced in a study of blood T cell repertoires in COVID-19. Some clones are missing from TCRdb's copy, which holds only in-frame ones; the method was immunoSEQ multiplex PCR. The table includes 75,000 to 95,000 clones, 80% to 85% detected once. Input material: peripheral blood. These receptors all stem from a man aged 55 to 70 with acute or convalescent COVID-19.

The rearrangement joins TRBV9 to TRBJ2-7; TRBD1 is a possible D gene (6 bases). Trimming pared 2 bases from V and 1 base from J, leaving 10 bases between. The germline V gene has CDR1 SGDLS and CDR2 YYNGEE. CDR3 length: 14 residues. The CDR3 DNA reads TGTGCCAGCAGCGTGAAGCAGGGGTCCTACGAGCAGTACTTC. Translating gives CASSVKQGSYEQYF.

This clone was found once. The CDR3 here is CASSYIQTGANQPQHF. The CDR3 DNA reads TGTGCCAGCAGTTACATCCAAACAGGTGCTAATCAGCCCCAGCATTTT. The chain is built from TRBV6-2 or TRBV6-3 and TRBJ1-5, with D perhaps TRBD1 (5 bases). The CDR3 is 16 amino acids. In germline, CDR1 is MNHEY, CDR2 SVGEGT. Trimming shortened V by 2 bases and J by 4 bases, and 15 bases separated the two germline ends.

This clone is a singleton in its sample. This chain connects TRBV2 to TRBJ2-5; 8 bases are a match to TRBD2. With 6 bases clipped from V and 4 bases from J, the junction kept 4 bases outside the gene matches. CDR3 size: 13 residues. Germline CDR1 reads SNHLY; CDR2 reads FYNNEI. As DNA, the CDR3 is TGTGCCAGCAGCTTCGGGGGGGTAGAGACCCAGTACTTC. It yields the protein CASSFGGVETQYF.

V gene TRBV6-5 combines with J gene TRBJ1-1; D is ambiguous. The CDR3 is 11 amino acids. Germline loops: CDR1 MNHEY, CDR2 SVGAGI. Deletions cut 8 bases from V and 4 bases from J, with 8 bases between. The CDR3 DNA follows: TGTGCCAGCCTAAGCCTCACTGAAGCTTTCTTT. Encoded protein: CASLSLTEAFF.

This clone was recorded a few times. The V and J genes are TRBV5-1 and TRBJ1-3; the D is unclear. Germline CDR1 is SGHRS and CDR2 is YFSETQ. Trimming stripped 5 bases from V and 5 bases from J, with 11 bases between. The CDR3 has 13 residues. This CDR3 reads CASSSVGRNTIYF. The CDR3 bases are TGCGCCAGCAGTTCTGTCGGGAGAAACACCATATATTTT.

This rearrangement joins TRBV4-3 to TRBJ2-7; D gene ambiguous. Trimming shortened V by 0 bases and J by 1 base, and 10 bases separated the two germline ends. Per germline, CDR1 LGHNA and CDR2 YSLEER. This CDR3 has 15 amino acids. In DNA form, the CDR3 reads TGCGCCAGCAGCCAAGATCTGCACAGTTCCTACGAGCAGTACTTC. Translated: CASSQDLHSSYEQYF.

V and J are TRBV6-5 and TRBJ1-5; D gene unclear. The CDR3 covers 13 residues. Germline loops: CDR1 MNHEY, CDR2 SVGAGI. Trimming pared 6 bases from V and 4 bases from J, leaving 10 bases between. CDR3 nucleotides: TGTGCCAGCAGACAGTTGGGTAATCAGCCCCAGCATTTT. Translating gives CASRQLGNQPQHF.

The J gene is TRBJ1-2, the V gene TRBV18; weak D call: TRBD1 (5 bases). Germline V gene lookup returns CDR1 KGHSH and CDR2 LQKENI. The CDR3 has 12 amino acids. V was trimmed by 6 bases and J by 5 bases, leaving 10 bases between them. CDR3 nucleotides: TGTGCCAGCTCCCGGGAGGGGTATGGCTACACCTTC. Protein product: CASSREGYGYTF.

J is TRBJ1-6 and V is TRBV18; D perhaps matches TRBD1 (5 bases). The length of the CDR3 is 15 residues. Trimming stripped 3 bases from V and 8 bases from J, with 14 bases between. The V gene's germline CDR1 is KGHSH and CDR2 LQKENI. CDR3 in amino acids: CASSPSQGGDSPLHF. CDR3 DNA: TGTGCCAGCTCACCTTCCCAGGGAGGTGATTCACCCCTCCACTTT.

The CDR3: CASSEQGALVSDTQYF. As DNA, the CDR3 is TGTGCCAGCAGTGAACAGGGGGCGCTGGTGTCAGATACGCAGTATTTT. The chain couples TRBV6-1 to TRBJ2-3; 8 bases fit TRBD1. CDR1 is MNHNS and CDR2 is SASEGT in the germline V gene. The CDR3 totals 16 residues. V was pared by 2 bases and J by 4 bases, with 8 bases of the junction left unmatched.

The chain carries TRBV5-5 and TRBJ2-3; 8 nucleotides line up with TRBD1. Germline CDR1 SGHKS, CDR2 YYEKEE (reference sequence). V was clipped by 1 base and J by 2 bases; unmatched bases: 6. The CDR3 length is 16 residues. The CDR3 spells CASSLLQGAFTDTQYF. The CDR3 DNA sequence: TGTGCCAGCAGCTTGCTCCAGGGGGCTTTCACAGATACGCAGTATTTT.

The chain combines TRBV2 with TRBJ2-2; TRBD2 aligns across 8 bases. This CDR3 has 15 residues. Germline V CDR1 and CDR2: SNHLY, FYNNEI. Trimming removed 5 bases from V and 2 bases from J; junction bases left unmatched: 4. DNA of the CDR3: TGTGCCAGCAGTCCTCGGACTAGCAACACCGGGGAGCTGTTTTTT. It encodes CASSPRTSNTGELFF.

The CDR3 DNA reads as TGTGCCAGCAGCTTGGGAGACAGGGGACTAACCGGGGAGCTGTTTTTT. Protein product: CASSLGDRGLTGELFF. The J gene is TRBJ2-2, the V gene TRBV5-4; tentatively, D is TRBD1 (8 bases). Germline CDR1 reads SGHNT; CDR2 reads YYREEE (reference sequence). Trimming removed 0 bases from V and 5 bases from J, with 14 bases in between. The CDR3 sequence is 16 residues long.

This clone was counted a few times. The chain couples TRBV14 to TRBJ1-2; D remains ambiguous. V was trimmed by 4 bases and J by 8 bases, leaving 14 bases between them. Germline-derived CDR1 and CDR2 are SGHDN and FVKESK. The CDR3 has 13 residues. The CDR3 is CASSPGPVEGYTF. Here the CDR3 DNA reads TGTGCCAGCAGCCCAGGCCCCGTGGAAGGCTACACCTTC.

The V gene is TRBV19, the J gene TRBJ2-2, with 9 nucleotides matching TRBD2. This CDR3 spans 16 amino acids. Germline CDR1 LNHDA, CDR2 SQIVND (reference sequence). J lost 0 bases, V lost 4 bases, and 3 bases had no gene match. The CDR3 nucleotides are TGTGCCAGTAGTAGATTAGCGGGGGCGAACACCGGGGAGCTGTTTTTT. Amino acids: CASSRLAGANTGELFF.

The V call is TRBV24-1, the J call TRBJ2-1; 8 bases are a match to TRBD1. The CDR3 runs to 17 residues. Germline values: CDR1 KGHDR, CDR2 SFDVKD. With 4 bases clipped from V and 7 bases from J, the junction kept 14 bases outside the gene matches. The CDR3 sequence is CATSDPRWRQGRNEQFF. CDR3 DNA: TGTGCCACCAGTGACCCCCGATGGAGACAGGGGCGGAATGAGCAGTTCTTC.

V is TRBV18 and J is TRBJ2-6; 8 positions match TRBD2. From germline, CDR1 is KGHSH and CDR2 LQKENI. The CDR3 is 18 residues long. V trimming: 0 bases; J trimming: 1 base; junction bases outside the gene matches: 5. CDR3: CASSPPGLVVSGANVLTF. The CDR3 nucleotides are TGTGCCAGCTCACCACCGGGACTAGTTGTGTCTGGGGCCAACGTCCTGACTTTC.

This chain connects TRBV7-2 to TRBJ1-3; TRBD1 aligns across 9 bases. Germline CDR1 reads SGHTA; CDR2 reads FQGNSA. The CDR3 is 18 residues long. Trimming took 2 bases from V and 0 from J; bases not matched to a gene: 8. For the CDR3, the DNA is TGTGCCAGCAGCTTAAGCTCCGGGACAGGGAGCTCTGGAAACACCATATATTTT. It yields the protein CASSLSSGTGSSGNTIYF.

The chain has TRBV29-1 and TRBJ1-1, with D maybe TRBD1 (5 bases). Germline values: CDR1 SQVTM, CDR2 ANQGSEA. Trimming stripped 6 bases from V and 0 bases from J, with 17 bases between. The CDR3 spans 15 residues. CDR3 loop: CSVEGDSRMNTEAFF. For the CDR3, the DNA is TGCAGCGTGGAGGGCGACAGTCGCATGAACACTGAAGCTTTCTTT.

The chain combines TRBV9 with TRBJ1-1, with D maybe TRBD1 (6 bases). The V and J ends lost 0 bases and 0 bases respectively, with 12 bases between them. The CDR3 consists of 16 residues. Germline CDR1 and CDR2: SGDLS and YYNGEE. The CDR3: CASSVGAGEMNTEAFF. In DNA, the CDR3 is TGTGCCAGCAGCGTAGGGGCAGGGGAAATGAACACTGAAGCTTTCTTT.

The CDR3 DNA is TGTGCCAGCAGCCACCGTAACTGGGCCTCCTACAATGAGCAGTTCTTC. Translation: CASSHRNWASYNEQFF. The chain couples TRBV28 to TRBJ2-1, with unresolved D. Trimming removed 6 bases at V and 0 bases at J, with 15 bases between. The CDR3 is made up of 16 amino acids. Germline lookup yields CDR1 MDHEN and CDR2 SYDVKM.

DNA of the CDR3: TGTGCCAGCAGCTTAGTCGGTCAGGGGGGCTCCGGTACTGAAGCTTTCTTT. Residues: CASSLVGQGGSGTEAFF. The chain employs TRBV7-8 and TRBJ1-1; 7 nucleotides align to TRBD1. After removal of 1 base from V and 5 bases from J, the junction contained 13 bases not matched to a gene. Germline CDR1 is SGHVS and CDR2 is FQNEAQ. The CDR3 runs 17 residues.

This clone was detected a few times. V is TRBV11-2 and J is TRBJ2-1, with TRBD1 matching 9 bases. CDR3 length: 15 residues. Per the germline V gene, CDR1 is SGHAT and CDR2 is FQNNGV. Germline trimming cut 0 bases from V and 7 bases from J; bases unmatched to any gene: 4. CDR3 DNA sequence: TGTGCCAGCAGCTTAGAGACAGGGGGTCATAATGAGCAGTTCTTC. Translated, it gives CASSLETGGHNEQFF.

This chain links TRBV30 with TRBJ1-1; D might be TRBD1 (5 bases). CDR1 and CDR2 from the germline V gene are GTSNPN and SVGIG (reference sequence). The CDR3 is 14 residues long. The germline V and J ends were trimmed by 1 base and 9 bases, with 18 bases remaining between them. The CDR3 DNA follows: TGTGCCTGGAGTGAATCAATAGGTGGGGCTAAAGCTTTCTTT. Residues: CAWSESIGGAKAFF.

This sequence joins TRBV7-2 and TRBJ1-5; TRBD1 might be the D (6 bases). Germline-derived CDR1 and CDR2 are SGHTA and FQGNSA. With 4 bases removed from V and 3 bases from J, the gap between germline ends came to 10 bases. The CDR3 contains 14 residues. CDR3 loop: CASSSGQVNQPQHF. The CDR3 nucleotides are TGTGCCAGCAGCTCGGGACAAGTCAATCAGCCCCAGCATTTT.

The V and J genes are TRBV7-2 and TRBJ1-5, with a weak D call TRBD1 (5 bases). The germline gives CDR1 SGHTA, CDR2 FQGNSA. Trimming stripped 2 bases from V and 3 bases from J, with 11 bases between. The CDR3 length is 15 residues. CDR3 loop: CASSLLSGDNQPQHF. In DNA form, the CDR3 reads TGTGCCAGCAGCTTATTGTCGGGGGACAATCAGCCCCAGCATTTT.

CDR3 amino acids: CASSQFSDRAGQPQHF. The DNA for the CDR3 is TGCGCCAGCAGCCAATTTTCGGACAGGGCAGGGCAGCCCCAGCATTTT. The genes are TRBV4-1 and TRBJ1-5; 8 positions match TRBD1. This CDR3 spans 16 amino acids. J was trimmed by 7 bases and V by 2 bases; bases with no gene match: 10. Germline lookup yields CDR1 MGHRA and CDR2 YSYEKL.

V gene TRBV2 combines with J gene TRBJ2-5, with 7 bases that match TRBD2. The CDR3 loop spans 12 amino acids. Per the germline V gene, CDR1 is SNHLY and CDR2 is FYNNEI. CDR3 residues: CASGRGQETQYF. For the CDR3, the DNA is TGTGCTTCGGGGAGGGGCCAAGAGACCCAGTACTTC.

The CDR3 DNA is TGTGCCAGCAGCTTGGGTTTTACAGGGCCTGAAGCTTTCTTT. Its protein product is CASSLGFTGPEAFF. The chain joins TRBV5-5 to TRBJ1-1; possibly TRBD1 for D (6 bases). Germline V gene data show CDR1 as SGHKS and CDR2 as YYEKEE (reference sequence). Trimming removed 0 bases at V and 6 bases at J, with 12 bases between. The CDR3 covers 14 residues.